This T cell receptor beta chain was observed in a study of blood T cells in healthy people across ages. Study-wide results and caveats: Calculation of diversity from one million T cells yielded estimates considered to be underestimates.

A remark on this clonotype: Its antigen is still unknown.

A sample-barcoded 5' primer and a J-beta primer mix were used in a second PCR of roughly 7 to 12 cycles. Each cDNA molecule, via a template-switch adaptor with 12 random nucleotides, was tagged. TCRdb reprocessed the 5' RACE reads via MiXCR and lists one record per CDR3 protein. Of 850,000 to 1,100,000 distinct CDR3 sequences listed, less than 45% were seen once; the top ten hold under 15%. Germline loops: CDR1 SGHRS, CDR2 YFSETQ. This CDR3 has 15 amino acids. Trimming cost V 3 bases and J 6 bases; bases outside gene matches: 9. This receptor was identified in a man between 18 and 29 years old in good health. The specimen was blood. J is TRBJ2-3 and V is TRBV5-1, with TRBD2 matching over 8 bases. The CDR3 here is CASSWRAGAGDTQYF. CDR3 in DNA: TGCGCCAGCAGCTGGCGAGCGGGGGCAGGCGATACGCAGTATTTT.